This T cell receptor beta chain was identified during a study of beta chain features in type 1 diabetes. Study in general: Examination covered some 110,000,000 sorted cells spanning all samples.

This clone was seen repeatedly, ten times or more. The antigen is unknown. TCRB transcripts that were expressed got sequenced, as all of the isolated RNA had been reverse transcribed. TCRdb's copy holds only in-frame clones and misses some; the assay was immunoSEQ multiplex PCR. Of about 210,000 clones in the sample, roughly 10% were seen once. The CDR3 is 12 amino acids. Germline values: CDR1 SEHNR, CDR2 FQNEAQ (reference sequence). Trimming removed 2 bases at V and 5 bases at J, with 4 bases between. Study-level results: PCR could preferentially amplify shorter templates, alike in patients and controls. Any HLA-type effect on TCRB rearrangement remained unresolved here. When cDNA is sequenced, cells with high TCR expression could be over-represented.

Sample: central memory CD4+ T cells from blood. The origin of this receptor is a man aged 18 to 29 in good health. The chain links TRBV7-9 to TRBJ2-4, with unresolved D. Here the CDR3 DNA reads TGTGCCAGCAGCTTACAGGAAAACATTCAGTACTTC. Translated: CASSLQENIQYF.